Sequencing of this T cell receptor (beta chain) was carried out in a study of long-term antiretroviral therapy in people with HIV. The authors ran the immunoSEQ assay, v3.0, at survey level. Each sample aimed for roughly 35,000-50,000 sequenced T-cell genomes. Produced via immunoSEQ multiplex PCR; TCRdb's table is partial and in-frame only. Of some 21,000 clones in the sample, about nine tenths were seen once. Germline trimming cut 6 bases from V and 5 bases from J; bases unmatched to any gene: 10. Germline CDR1 is MNHNS and CDR2 is SASEGT. The CDR3 is made up of 15 amino acids. People in the study who had HIV all got their treatment in the United States.

Sequenced here: unsorted PBMCs, sampled 0.2 years before starting antiretroviral therapy. The rearrangement joins TRBV6-1 to TRBJ2-3, with 8 nucleotides matching TRBD1. The source is a man between 18 and 35 years old with HIV. The CDR3 loop reads CASSQDRGGEDTQYF. The DNA of the CDR3 is TGTGCCAGCAGCCAAGACAGGGGCGGGGAAGATACGCAGTATTTT.